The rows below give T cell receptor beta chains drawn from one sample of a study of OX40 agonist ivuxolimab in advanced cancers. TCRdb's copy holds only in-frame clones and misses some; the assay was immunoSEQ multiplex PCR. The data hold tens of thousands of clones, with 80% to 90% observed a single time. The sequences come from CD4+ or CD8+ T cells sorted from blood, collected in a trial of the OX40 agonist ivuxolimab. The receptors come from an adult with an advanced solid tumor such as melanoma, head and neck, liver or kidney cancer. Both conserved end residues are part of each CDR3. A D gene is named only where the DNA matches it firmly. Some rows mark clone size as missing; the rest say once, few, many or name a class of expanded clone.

CASSQDWRATEAFF	TGCGCCAGCAGCCAAGATTGGAGGGCCACTGAAGCTTTCTTT	.	14	.	TRBV4-1	TRBJ1-1
CASTGFMNTEAFF	TGTGCCAGTACAGGGTTCATGAACACTGAAGCTTTCTTT	.	13	.	TRBV19	TRBJ1-1
CASSQGSGNSYEQYF	TGCGCCAGCAGCCAAGGTAGCGGGAACTCCTACGAGCAGTACTTC	TRBD2	15	.	TRBV4-3	TRBJ2-7
CASSFSYEQYF	TGTGCCAGCAGCTTCTCCTACGAGCAGTACTTC	.	11	.	TRBV5-6	TRBJ2-7
CASSLGTAGVGELFF	TGTGCCAGTAGCCTCGGGACTGCCGGGGTCGGGGAGCTGTTTTTT	.	15	medium-sized	TRBV19	TRBJ2-2
CASSQDRSLGVRETQYF	TGCGCCAGCAGCCAAGACCGGTCGCTGGGAGTGAGAGAGACCCAGTACTTC	.	17	.	TRBV4-3	TRBJ2-5
CASSLTENEKLFF	TGTGCCAGCAGCTTAACAGAAAATGAAAAACTGTTTTTT	.	13	.	TRBV7-9	TRBJ1-4
CASSLGNLSEQFF	TGTGCCAGCAGTTTGGGAAATCTCAGTGAGCAGTTCTTC	.	13	.	TRBV27	TRBJ2-1
CASSYSGTGRDF	TGTGCCAGCAGTTACTCAGGGACAGGGCGGGACTTC	TRBD1	12	medium-sized	TRBV6-6	TRBJ2-7
CASQNGAGYEQYF	TGTGCCAGCCAAAACGGGGCGGGGTACGAGCAGTACTTC	.	13	.	TRBV18	TRBJ2-7
CASSLSDRSLNKGGELFF	TGTGCCAGCAGTTTATCCGACAGAAGTTTGAACAAAGGCGGGGAGCTGTTTTTT	.	18	.	TRBV27	TRBJ2-2
CASSLLAGGRNEQFF	TGTGCCAGCAGCTTACTAGCGGGAGGGCGGAATGAGCAGTTCTTC	TRBD2	15	.	TRBV7-8	TRBJ2-1
CASSLGGGNQPQHF	TGTGCCAGCAGCTTAGGGGGCGGAAATCAGCCCCAGCATTTT	.	14	.	TRBV7-6	TRBJ1-5
CASSEEDEQFF	TGTGCCAGCAGTGAAGAGGATGAGCAGTTCTTC	.	11	few	TRBV9	TRBJ2-1
CSVPRADGTQYF	TGCAGCGTCCCTCGGGCGGACGGGACCCAGTACTTC	.	12	.	TRBV29-1	TRBJ2-5
CASSLVPGTGAYGYTF	TGTGCCAGCAGCTTAGTGCCCGGGACAGGAGCCTATGGCTACACCTTC	TRBD1	16	few	TRBV7-2	TRBJ1-2
CASRGAGNTIYF	TGTGCCAGCAGGGGGGCGGGAAACACCATATATTTT	.	12	once	TRBV6-5	TRBJ1-3